This T cell receptor beta chain was found in a study of blood T cells in healthy people across ages (dated by TCRdb to the mid-2010s). Context from the whole study: Template switching captured roughly one uniquely barcoded TCR beta cDNA molecule per two T cells in model experiments. To track age-related changes in TCR beta repertoire diversity, the study relied on deep sequencing normalized with unique cDNA molecular identifiers. The donors were split into four age groups: young (average 16 years), middle-aged (39), aged (roughly 68) and long-lived (approximately 80). To avoid experimental bias, donors of different ages were distributed randomly across sequencing lanes. Two additional independent replicas of 1 million unique cDNA reads from the same blood draw were analyzed for two donors (one aged 18 to 30 and one aged 80 or older). Beyond this particular receptor, the publication reports: Compared with the aged group, the long-lived group had more naive CD4+ T cells, fewer expanded clones and increased TCR diversity, suggesting age selection. As age increased, observed TCR beta diversity per million T cells dropped in a roughly linear way, and a significant reduction was already evident by age 40. Estimates of total diversity based on one million sequenced T cells were considered lower bounds and underestimates. Because the CMV infection status of the donors was unknown, age-related changes in expanded clonotypes may potentially have been confounded. Because profiling used bulk unsorted PBMCs, naive and antigen-experienced compartments could not be compared conclusively. Observed TCR beta diversity correlated strongly with the percentage of naive T cells measured by flow cytometry.

Preparation of the library involved 5' RACE. Sequenced using an Illumina HiSeq 2500. The second PCR ran for roughly 7 to 11 cycles and used a J-beta primer mix along with a sample-barcoded 5' primer. Each TCR beta cDNA molecule received a unique molecular identifier from a template-switch 5' adaptor carrying 12 random nucleotides. At least 2.5 million CDR3-containing paired-end reads were obtained from each sample. First-strand cDNA was synthesized from all RNA with the Mint cDNA synthesis kit, primed by a TRBC-specific oligonucleotide. All cDNA was treated with uracil-DNA glycosylase and then went through a first 18-cycle PCR with the universal primers M1SS and BC2_uni_R. Regarding the original processing steps: Each sample was normalized by randomly selecting 1 million high-quality reads, each carrying a distinct molecular identifier. Reads with shared molecular identifiers were discarded instead of being binned into consensus sequences. MiTCR, with a Q25 quality threshold and the strictest error-elimination algorithm, was used for CDR3 identification, clonotype clustering and error correction. A nonparametric unseen species model with Euler transformation was used to estimate lower-bound total TCR beta diversity. Clones were called with MiXCR by TCRdb after fastp trimmed the public reads at Q25, and only in-frame beta chains were retained. Entries are consolidated by CDR3 protein sequence, retaining the most common genes and DNA. Here the V and J calls rest on TCRdb's processing, not on the authors' analysis. For this sample the table gives hundreds of thousands of distinct CDR3 sequences, of which approximately 31% were detected only once. Clones ranked in the top ten supply roughly 14% of the sample.

Donors were a few dozen systemically healthy Caucasian individuals from Russia aged 6 to 90 years. Each donor gave around 9.8 milliliters of peripheral blood, collected into EDTA-treated Vacutainer tubes. PBMCs were isolated by Ficoll-Paque density-gradient centrifugation, with at least 7 million obtained per sample. Total RNA, at least 6 micrograms per sample, was extracted from PBMCs with Trizol reagent. For every donor, an aliquot of PBMCs went through flow cytometry to measure the percentages of naive CD45RAhigh/CD27high T cells. Trimmed from V: 1 base; trimmed from J: 6 bases; junction bases lacking a gene match: 12. Including the terminal cysteine and phenylalanine, the CDR3 comprises 16 residues. Only CDR3 DNA remains: 48 bases, in frame from the first base. The germline V gene (reference sequence) sets CDR1 to LNHDA and CDR2 to SQIVND. This clonotype was counted many times. What this receptor recognizes is not known. No quality values exist for individual bases; no much larger clone is one base distant.

The sequence joins TRBV19 to TRBJ2-7, and TRBD1 matches 7 of the central bases. The TCR was taken from a woman older than 75 in good health. Donor details come from another sample of the same person, matched by shared clones. Sequencing was carried out using blood. The DNA reads TGTGCCAGTAGTATAGGGTTTGGACAGGCCAGGGGCGAGCAGTACTTC. This sequence encodes CASSIGFGQARGEQYF.